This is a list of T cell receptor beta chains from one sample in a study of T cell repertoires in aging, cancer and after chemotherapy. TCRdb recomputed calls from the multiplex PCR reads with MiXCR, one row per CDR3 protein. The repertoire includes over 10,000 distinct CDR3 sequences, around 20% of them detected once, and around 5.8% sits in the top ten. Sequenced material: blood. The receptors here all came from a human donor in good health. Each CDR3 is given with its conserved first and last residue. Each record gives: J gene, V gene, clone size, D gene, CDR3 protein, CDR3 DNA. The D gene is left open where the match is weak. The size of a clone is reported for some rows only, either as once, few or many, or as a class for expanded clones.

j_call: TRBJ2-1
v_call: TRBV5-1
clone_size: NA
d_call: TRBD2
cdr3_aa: CASGRTSGAYNEQFF
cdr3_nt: TGCGCCAGCGGCCGGACTAGCGGGGCCTACAATGAGCAGTTCTTC

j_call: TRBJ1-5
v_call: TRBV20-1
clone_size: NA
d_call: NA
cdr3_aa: CSAGDRDQPQHF
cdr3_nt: TGCAGTGCTGGTGATAGGGATCAGCCCCAGCATTTT

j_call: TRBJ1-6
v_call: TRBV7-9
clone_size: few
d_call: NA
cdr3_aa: CASQERGRSYNSPLHF
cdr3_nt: TGTGCCAGCCAAGAGAGAGGCAGATCCTATAATTCACCCCTCCACTTT

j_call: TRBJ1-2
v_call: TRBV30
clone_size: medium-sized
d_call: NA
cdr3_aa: CAWGKAGSYGYTF
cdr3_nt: TGTGCCTGGGGCAAGGCAGGCAGCTATGGCTACACCTTC

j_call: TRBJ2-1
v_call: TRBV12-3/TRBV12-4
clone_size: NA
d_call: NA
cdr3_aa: CASSWGGLYNEQFF
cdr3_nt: TGTGCCAGCAGTTGGGGGGGCCTGTACAATGAGCAGTTCTTC

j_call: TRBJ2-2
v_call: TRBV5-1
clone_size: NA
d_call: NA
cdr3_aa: CASSSLSNTGELFF
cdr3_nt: TGCGCCAGCAGCAGTCTATCGAACACCGGGGAGCTGTTTTTT

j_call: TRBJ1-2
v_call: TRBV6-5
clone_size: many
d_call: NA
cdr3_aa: CASSYSHGGAGNYGYTF
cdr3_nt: TGTGCCAGCAGTTACTCCCACGGGGGCGCGGGGAACTATGGCTACACCTTC

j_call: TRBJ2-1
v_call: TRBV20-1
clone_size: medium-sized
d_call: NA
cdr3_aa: CSARSGGPYNEQFF
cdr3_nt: TGCAGTGCTAGGTCCGGGGGGCCTTACAATGAGCAGTTCTTC

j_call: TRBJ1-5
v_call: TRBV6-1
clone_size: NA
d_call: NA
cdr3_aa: CASRSEGPLIPQHF
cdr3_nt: TGTGCCAGCAGATCCGAAGGACCCCTTATTCCCCAGCATTTT

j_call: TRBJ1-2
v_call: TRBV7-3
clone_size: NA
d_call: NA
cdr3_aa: CASSPDRGRDGYTF
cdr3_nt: TGTGCCAGCAGCCCAGACAGAGGTCGGGATGGCTACACCTTC

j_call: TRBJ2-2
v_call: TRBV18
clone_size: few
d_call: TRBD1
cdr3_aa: CASSPFRQGATGELFF
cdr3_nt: TGTGCCAGCTCACCATTCCGACAGGGGGCTACCGGGGAGCTGTTTTTT

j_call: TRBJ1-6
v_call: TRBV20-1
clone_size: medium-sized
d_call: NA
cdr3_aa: CSARGAGDSPLHF
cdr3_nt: TGCAGTGCTAGAGGGGCGGGGGATTCACCCCTCCACTTT

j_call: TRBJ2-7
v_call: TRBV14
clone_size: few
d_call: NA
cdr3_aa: CASSQDRRGEQYF
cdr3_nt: TGTGCCAGCAGCCAAGATAGGAGGGGCGAGCAGTACTTC

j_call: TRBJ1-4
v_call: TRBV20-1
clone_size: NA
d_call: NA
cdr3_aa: CSAARPGSNEKLFF
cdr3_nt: TGCAGTGCAGCCAGGCCGGGATCTAATGAAAAACTGTTTTTT

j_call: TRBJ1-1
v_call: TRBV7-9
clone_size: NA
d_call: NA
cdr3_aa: CASSLGSTNTEAFF
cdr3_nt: TGTGCCAGCAGCCTCGGGTCCACGAACACTGAAGCTTTCTTT

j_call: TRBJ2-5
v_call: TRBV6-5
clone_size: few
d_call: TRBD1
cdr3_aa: CATSTGARETQYF
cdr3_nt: TGTGCCACCTCAACAGGGGCACGAGAGACCCAGTACTTC

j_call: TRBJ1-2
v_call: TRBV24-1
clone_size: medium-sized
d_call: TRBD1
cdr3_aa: CATDIYERTGSCYTF
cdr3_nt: TGTGCCACCGATATATACGAACGGACAGGGTCTTGCTACACCTTC

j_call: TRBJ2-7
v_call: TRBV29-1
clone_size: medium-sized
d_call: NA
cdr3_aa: CSAVVGGSSLYYEQYF
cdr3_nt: TGCAGCGCGGTCGTAGGGGGGAGCTCCCTCTACTACGAGCAGTACTTC

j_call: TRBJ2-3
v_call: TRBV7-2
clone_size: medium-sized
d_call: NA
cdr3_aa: CASSRMRAADTQYF
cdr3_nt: TGTGCCAGCAGCCGAATGCGGGCCGCAGATACGCAGTATTTT

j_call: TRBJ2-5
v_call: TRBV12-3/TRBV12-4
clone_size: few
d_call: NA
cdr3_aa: CASSYQETQYF
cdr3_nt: TGTGCCAGCAGTTATCAAGAGACCCAGTACTTC

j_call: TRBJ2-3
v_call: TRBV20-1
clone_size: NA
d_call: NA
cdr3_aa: CGEITDTQYF
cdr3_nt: TGCGGGGAGATCACAGATACGCAGTATTTT

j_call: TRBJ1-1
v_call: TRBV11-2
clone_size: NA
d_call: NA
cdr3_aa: CASSPPAARTEAFF
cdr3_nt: TGTGCCAGCAGCCCGCCAGCAGCCAGGACTGAAGCTTTCTTT

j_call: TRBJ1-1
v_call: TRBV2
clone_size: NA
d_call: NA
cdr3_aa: CASSVDTNTEAFF
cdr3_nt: TGTGCCAGCAGTGTGGACACGAACACTGAAGCTTTCTTT

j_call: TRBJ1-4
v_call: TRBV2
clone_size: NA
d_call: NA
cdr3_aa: CASSGPAGTLGEKLFF
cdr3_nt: TGTGCCAGCAGTGGCCCAGCAGGGACCCTTGGTGAAAAACTGTTTTTT

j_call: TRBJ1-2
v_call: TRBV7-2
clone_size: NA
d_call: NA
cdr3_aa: CASSGIYPEGYAF
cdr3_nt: TGTGCCAGCAGCGGTATCTATCCGGAAGGCTACGCCTTC

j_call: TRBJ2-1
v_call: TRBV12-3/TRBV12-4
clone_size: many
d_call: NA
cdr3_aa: CASSNDYNEQFF
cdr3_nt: TGTGCCAGCAGCAACGACTACAATGAGCAGTTCTTC

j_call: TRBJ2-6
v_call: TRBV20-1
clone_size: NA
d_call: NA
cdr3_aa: CSARGSRSGANVLTF
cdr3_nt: TGCAGTGCTAGAGGTTCGAGATCTGGGGCCAACGTCCTGACTTTC

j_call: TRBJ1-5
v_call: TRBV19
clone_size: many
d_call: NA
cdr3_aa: CASSPVAEVNQPQHF
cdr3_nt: TGTGCCAGTAGTCCCGTGGCAGAAGTCAATCAGCCCCAGCATTTT

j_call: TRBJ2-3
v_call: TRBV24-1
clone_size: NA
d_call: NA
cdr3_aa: CATSDLGVDTQYF
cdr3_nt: TGTGCCACCAGTGATTTAGGCGTAGATACGCAGTATTTT

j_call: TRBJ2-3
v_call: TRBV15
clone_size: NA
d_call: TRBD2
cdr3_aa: CATSRDLAGVTDTQYF
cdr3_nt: TGTGCCACCAGCAGAGATCTAGCGGGGGTCACAGATACGCAGTATTTT

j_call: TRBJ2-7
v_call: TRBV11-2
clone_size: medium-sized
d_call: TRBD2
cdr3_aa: CASSLGLAGGPTGEQYF
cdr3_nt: TGTGCCAGCAGCTTAGGGCTAGCGGGGGGGCCGACGGGCGAGCAGTACTTC

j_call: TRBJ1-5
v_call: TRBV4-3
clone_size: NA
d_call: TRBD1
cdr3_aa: CASSQGDRGLGQPQHF
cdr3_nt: TGCGCCAGCAGCCAAGGGGACAGGGGGCTGGGTCAGCCCCAGCATTTT

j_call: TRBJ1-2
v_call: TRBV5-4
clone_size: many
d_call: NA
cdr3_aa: CASSRGREGINGYTF
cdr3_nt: TGTGCCAGCAGCCGAGGGAGGGAAGGAATTAATGGCTACACCTTC

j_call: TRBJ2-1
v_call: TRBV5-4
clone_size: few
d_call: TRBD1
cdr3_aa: CASSSSKDRGFHNEQFF
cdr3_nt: TGTGCCAGCAGCTCCAGCAAGGACAGGGGTTTCCACAATGAGCAGTTCTTC

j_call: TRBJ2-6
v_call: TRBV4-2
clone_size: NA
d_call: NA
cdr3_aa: CASSQEQGSGANVLTF
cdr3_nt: TGTGCCAGCAGCCAAGAACAGGGCTCTGGGGCCAACGTCCTGACTTTC

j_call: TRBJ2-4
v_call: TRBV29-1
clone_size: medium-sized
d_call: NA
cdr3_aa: CSAYGGNIQYF
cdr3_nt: TGCAGCGCCTATGGGGGAAACATTCAGTACTTC

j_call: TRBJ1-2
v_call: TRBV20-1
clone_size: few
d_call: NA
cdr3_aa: CSASPPAGAYGYTF
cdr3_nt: TGCAGTGCTAGTCCCCCGGCAGGGGCCTATGGCTACACCTTC

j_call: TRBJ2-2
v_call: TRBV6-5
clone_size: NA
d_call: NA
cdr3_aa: CASSYSMGPNTGELFF
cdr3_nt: TGTGCCAGCAGTTACTCGATGGGCCCGAACACCGGGGAGCTGTTTTTT

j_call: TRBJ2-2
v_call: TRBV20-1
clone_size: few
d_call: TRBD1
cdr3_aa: CSAMGQGWYTGELFF
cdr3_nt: TGCAGTGCTATGGGACAGGGTTGGTACACCGGGGAGCTGTTTTTT

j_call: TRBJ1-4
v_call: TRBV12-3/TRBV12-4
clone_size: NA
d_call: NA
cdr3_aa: CASRPPGGANEKLFF
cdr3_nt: TGTGCCAGCAGACCCCCCGGGGGAGCTAATGAAAAACTGTTTTTT

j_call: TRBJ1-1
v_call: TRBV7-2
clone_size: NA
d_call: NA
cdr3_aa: CASTNPGRKAFF
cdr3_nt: TGTGCCAGCACCAATCCGGGACGGAAAGCTTTCTTT

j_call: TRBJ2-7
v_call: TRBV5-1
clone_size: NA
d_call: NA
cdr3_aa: CASSFGLTGVYEQYF
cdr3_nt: TGCGCCAGCAGTTTTGGATTGACGGGGGTCTACGAGCAGTACTTC

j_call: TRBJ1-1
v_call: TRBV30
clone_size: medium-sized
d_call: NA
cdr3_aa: CAWSLEVEAFF
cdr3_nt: TGTGCCTGGAGTTTAGAAGTTGAAGCTTTCTTT

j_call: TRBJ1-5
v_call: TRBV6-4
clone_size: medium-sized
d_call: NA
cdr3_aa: CASSDNQPQHF
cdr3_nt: TGTGCCAGCAGTGACAATCAGCCCCAGCATTTT

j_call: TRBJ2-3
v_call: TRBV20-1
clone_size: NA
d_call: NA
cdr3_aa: CSARAGAGTDTQYF
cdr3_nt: TGCAGTGCTAGAGCGGGGGCGGGAACAGATACGCAGTATTTT

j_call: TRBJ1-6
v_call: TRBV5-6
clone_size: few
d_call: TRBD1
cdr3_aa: CASSRVGTGGYSPLHF
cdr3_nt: TGTGCCAGCAGCAGGGTCGGGACAGGGGGTTATTCACCCCTCCACTTT

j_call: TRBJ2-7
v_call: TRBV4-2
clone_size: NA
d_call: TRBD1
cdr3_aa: CASSQATGGYEQYF
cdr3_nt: TGTGCCAGCAGCCAAGCTACAGGGGGGTACGAGCAGTACTTC

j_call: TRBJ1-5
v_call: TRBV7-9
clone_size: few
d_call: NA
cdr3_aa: CASSFGYQPQHF
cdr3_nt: TGTGCCAGCAGCTTTGGTTATCAGCCCCAGCATTTT

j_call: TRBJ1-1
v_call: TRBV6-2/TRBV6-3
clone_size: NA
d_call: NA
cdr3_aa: CASKKEGGLEAFF
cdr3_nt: TGTGCCAGCAAAAAAGAGGGGGGGCTTGAAGCTTTCTTT

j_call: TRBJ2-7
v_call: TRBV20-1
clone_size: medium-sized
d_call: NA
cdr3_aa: CSARVGDEQYF
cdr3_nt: TGCAGTGCTAGAGTCGGGGACGAGCAGTACTTC

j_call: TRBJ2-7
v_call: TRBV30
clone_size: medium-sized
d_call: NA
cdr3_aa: CAWSPGPYEQYF
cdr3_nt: TGTGCCTGGAGCCCGGGGCCCTACGAGCAGTACTTC

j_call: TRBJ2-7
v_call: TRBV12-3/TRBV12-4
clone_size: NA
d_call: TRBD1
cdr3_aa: CASNIQGLGLYF
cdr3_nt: TGTGCCAGCAACATACAGGGGTTGGGCCTGTACTTC

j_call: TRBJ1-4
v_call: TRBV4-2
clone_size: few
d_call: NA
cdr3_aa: CASSQESLQGRPGTNEKLFF
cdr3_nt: TGTGCCAGCAGCCAGGAGTCCTTACAGGGTCGCCCGGGGACTAATGAAAAACTGTTTTTT

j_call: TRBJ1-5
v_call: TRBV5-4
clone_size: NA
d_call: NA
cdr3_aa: CATNRDGNQPQHF
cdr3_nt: TGTGCCACGAACAGGGATGGCAATCAGCCCCAGCATTTT

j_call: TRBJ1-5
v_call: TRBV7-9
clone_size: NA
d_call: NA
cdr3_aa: CASSSSGQPQHF
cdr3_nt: TGTGCCAGCAGCTCTTCCGGTCAGCCCCAGCATTTT

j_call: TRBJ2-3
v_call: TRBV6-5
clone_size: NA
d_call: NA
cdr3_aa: CASSLGQWDTQYF
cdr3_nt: TGTGCCAGCAGTCTGGGCCAGTGGGATACGCAGTATTTT

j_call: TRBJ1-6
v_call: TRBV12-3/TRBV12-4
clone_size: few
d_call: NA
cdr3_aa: CASTPGSSYNSPLHF
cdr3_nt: TGTGCCAGTACACCAGGGAGCTCCTATAATTCACCCCTCCACTTT

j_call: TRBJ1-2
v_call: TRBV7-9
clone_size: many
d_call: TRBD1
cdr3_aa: CASSLGTGDLDNYGYTF
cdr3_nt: TGTGCCAGCAGCTTAGGGACAGGGGACCTTGATAACTATGGCTACACCTTC

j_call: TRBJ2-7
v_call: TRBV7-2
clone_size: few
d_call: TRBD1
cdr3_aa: CASSYTGAPYEQYF
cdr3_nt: TGTGCCAGCAGCTACACAGGGGCCCCCTACGAGCAGTACTTC